The entry that follows covers one T cell receptor (beta chain) sequence. What antigen it recognizes has not been identified. One base away there is no much larger clone; base qualities are not given. The entry originates in a study (dated by TCRdb to 2022 to 2024). For TCR beta sequencing, genomic DNA was taken from unsorted PBMCs, and those PBMCs had been isolated from peripheral blood. Compared with germline, V lacks 1 base and J lacks 7 bases; bases without a gene match: 2. CDR1 GTSNPN and CDR2 SVGIG were looked up in the germline V gene (reference sequence). The CDR3 covers 13 residues, taking in both the cysteine and the phenylalanine. The entry retains the CDR3 DNA only, 39 bases that are in frame from base 1. TCR beta chain repertoires were profiled by survey-level sequencing on the immunoSEQ platform. Under the source paper's analysis protocol: Repertoire diversity was quantified by the inverse Simpson index, and CDR3 amino acid length spectratypes and V-J pairing frequencies were compared. TCR beta CDR3 sequences were matched against VDJdb to annotate clonotypes specific to SARS-CoV-2, CMV, influenza A and EBV. Sourced from immuneACCESS, this table was stored by TCRdb with only in-frame sequences that have V and J called. A share of the clones is absent; for the studies checked, an unresolved V gene accounts for under half, and the remainder has no known explanation. Clonal size and the V and J genes are those of that table, whereas D and trimming came from the DNA. In all, the sample holds about 50,000 clones, and over 85% of those were seen once. Together, the top ten hold approximately 11% of the sample.

Overall results and qualifications from the work: According to the authors, more investigation is needed, including longitudinal sampling and evaluation of a control group.

Specimen: PBMCs. The chain is made from TRBV30 and TRBJ1-4; 8 central nucleotides agree with TRBD1. The origin of this receptor is a man in his forties with rheumatoid arthritis. CDR3 loop: CAWSGQGAEKLFF. The DNA is TGTGCCTGGAGTGGGCAGGGGGCTGAAAAACTGTTTTTT. With the portions outside the CDR3 filled from the reference TRBV30 and TRBJ1-4 genes, the complete variable region becomes SQTIHQWPATLVQPVGSPLSLECTVEGTSNPNLYWYRQAAGRGLQLLFYSVGIGQISSEVPQNLSASRPQDRQFILSSKKLLLSDSGFYLCAWSGQGAEKLFFGSGTQLSVL.